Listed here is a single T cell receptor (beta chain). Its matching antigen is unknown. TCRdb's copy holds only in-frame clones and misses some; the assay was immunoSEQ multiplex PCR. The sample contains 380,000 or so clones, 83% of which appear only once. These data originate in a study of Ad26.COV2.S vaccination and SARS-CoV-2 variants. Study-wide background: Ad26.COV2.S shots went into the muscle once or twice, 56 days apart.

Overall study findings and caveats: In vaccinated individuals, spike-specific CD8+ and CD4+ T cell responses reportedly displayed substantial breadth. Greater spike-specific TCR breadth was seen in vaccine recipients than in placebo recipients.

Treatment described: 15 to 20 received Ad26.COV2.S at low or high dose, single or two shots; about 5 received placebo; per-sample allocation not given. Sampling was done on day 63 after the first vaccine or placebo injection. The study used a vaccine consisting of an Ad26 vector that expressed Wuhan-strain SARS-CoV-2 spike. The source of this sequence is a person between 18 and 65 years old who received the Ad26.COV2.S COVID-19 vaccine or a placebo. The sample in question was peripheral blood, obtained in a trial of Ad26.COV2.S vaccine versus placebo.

CDR3 amino acids: CASRRDTNTGELFF. In nucleotides, the CDR3 is TGTGCCAGCAGAAGGGACACGAACACCGGGGAGCTGTTTTTT. The chain combines TRBV7-7 with TRBJ2-2; tentatively, D is TRBD1 (6 bases). Trimming cost V 6 bases and J 0 bases, with 8 bases left between them. CDR3 size: 14 residues. Germline V gene lookup returns CDR1 SSHAT and CDR2 FNYEAQ (reference sequence).